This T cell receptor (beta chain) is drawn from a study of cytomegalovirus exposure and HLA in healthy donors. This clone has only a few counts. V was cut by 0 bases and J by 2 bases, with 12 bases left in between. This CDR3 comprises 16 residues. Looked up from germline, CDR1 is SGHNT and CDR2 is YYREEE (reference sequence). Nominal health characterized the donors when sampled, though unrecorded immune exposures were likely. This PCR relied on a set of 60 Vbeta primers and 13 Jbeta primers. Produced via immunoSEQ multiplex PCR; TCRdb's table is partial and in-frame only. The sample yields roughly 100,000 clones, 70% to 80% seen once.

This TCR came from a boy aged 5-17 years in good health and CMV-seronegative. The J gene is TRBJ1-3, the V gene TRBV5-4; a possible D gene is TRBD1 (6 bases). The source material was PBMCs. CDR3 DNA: TGTGCCAGCAGCTTGGACCGGGGGGCACCTGGAAACACCATATATTTT. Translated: CASSLDRGAPGNTIYF.